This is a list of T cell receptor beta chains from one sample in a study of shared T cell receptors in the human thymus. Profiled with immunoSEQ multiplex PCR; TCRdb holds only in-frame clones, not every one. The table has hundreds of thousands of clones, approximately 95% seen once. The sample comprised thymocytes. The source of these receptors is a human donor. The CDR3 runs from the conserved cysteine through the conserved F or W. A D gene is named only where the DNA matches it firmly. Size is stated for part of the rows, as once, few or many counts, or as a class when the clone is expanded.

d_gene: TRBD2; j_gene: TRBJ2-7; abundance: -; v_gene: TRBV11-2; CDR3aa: CASSFRLASGSYEQYF; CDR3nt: TGTGCCAGCAGCTTCCGTCTAGCTAGCGGGAGTTACGAGCAGTACTTC
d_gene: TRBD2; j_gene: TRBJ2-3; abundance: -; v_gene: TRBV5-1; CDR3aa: CASSSTIFPGLAGLRTDTQYF; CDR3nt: TGCGCCAGCAGCTCGACAATATTTCCGGGACTAGCGGGCCTTCGCACAGATACGCAGTATTTT
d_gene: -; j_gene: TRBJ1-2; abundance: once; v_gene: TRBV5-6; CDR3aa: CASSSASGARGYTF; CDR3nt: TGTGCCAGCAGCTCTGCCTCAGGGGCGCGAGGCTACACCTTC
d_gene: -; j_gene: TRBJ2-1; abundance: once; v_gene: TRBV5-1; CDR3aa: CASRRRESSYNEQFF; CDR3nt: TGCGCCAGCAGGAGGAGGGAAAGCTCCTACAATGAGCAGTTCTTC
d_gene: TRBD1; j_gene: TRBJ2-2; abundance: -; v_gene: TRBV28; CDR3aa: CASSFGTGVSTGELFF; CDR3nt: TGTGCCAGCAGTTTCGGGACAGGGGTTTCAACCGGGGAGCTGTTTTTT
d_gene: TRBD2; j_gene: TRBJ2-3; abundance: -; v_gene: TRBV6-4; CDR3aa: CPRRLAGSTDTQYF; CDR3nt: TGTCCACGACGGTTAGCGGGAAGCACAGATACGCAGTATTTT
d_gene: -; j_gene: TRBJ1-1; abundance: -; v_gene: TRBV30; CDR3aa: CAWGTIGPPTEAFF; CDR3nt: TGTGCCTGGGGGACGATCGGGCCGCCGACTGAAGCTTTCTTT
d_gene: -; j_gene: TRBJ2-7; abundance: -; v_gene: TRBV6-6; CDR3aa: CASSRRGLLYEQYF; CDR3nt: TGTGCCAGCAGCCGCCGAGGACTCCTCTACGAGCAGTACTTC
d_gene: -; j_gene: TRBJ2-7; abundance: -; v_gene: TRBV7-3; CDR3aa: CASSTTGLYEQYF; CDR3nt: TGTGCCAGCAGCACGACAGGACTCTACGAGCAGTACTTC
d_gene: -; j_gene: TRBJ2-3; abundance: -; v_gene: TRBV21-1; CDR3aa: CASKWGGGPDTQYF; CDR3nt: TGTGCCAGCAAGTGGGGCGGGGGGCCAGATACGCAGTATTTT
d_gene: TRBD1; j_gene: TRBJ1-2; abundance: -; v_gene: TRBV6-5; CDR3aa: CATSMTGLSGNGYTF; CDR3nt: TGTGCCACCTCAATGACAGGGTTGAGCGGTAATGGCTACACCTTC
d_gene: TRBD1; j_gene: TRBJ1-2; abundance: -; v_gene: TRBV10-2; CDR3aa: CASSEGRDRPPRHYGYTF; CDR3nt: TGCGCCAGCAGTGAGGGGAGGGACAGGCCTCCGCGGCACTATGGCTACACCTTC
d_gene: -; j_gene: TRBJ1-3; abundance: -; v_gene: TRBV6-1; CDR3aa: CASSPHRNTIYF; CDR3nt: TGTGCCAGCAGTCCCCACAGAAACACCATATATTTT
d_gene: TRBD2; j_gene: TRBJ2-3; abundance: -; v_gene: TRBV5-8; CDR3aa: CASSLLAGTDTQYF; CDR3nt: TGTGCCAGCAGCTTGCTAGCGGGCACAGATACGCAGTATTTT
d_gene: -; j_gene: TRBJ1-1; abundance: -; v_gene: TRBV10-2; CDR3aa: CASSKGRGGVNTEAFF; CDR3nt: TGCGCCAGCAGTAAGGGTCGTGGGGGTGTGAACACTGAAGCTTTCTTT
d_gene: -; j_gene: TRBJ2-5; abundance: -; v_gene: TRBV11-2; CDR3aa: CASSPRWETQYF; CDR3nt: TGTGCCAGCAGCCCCAGATGGGAGACCCAGTACTTC
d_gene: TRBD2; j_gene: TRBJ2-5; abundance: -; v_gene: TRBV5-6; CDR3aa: CASVWGLAGEETQYF; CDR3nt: TGTGCCAGCGTGTGGGGACTAGCGGGAGAAGAGACCCAGTACTTC
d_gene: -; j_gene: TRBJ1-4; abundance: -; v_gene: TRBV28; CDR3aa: CASSWGLLPNGKLFF; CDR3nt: TGTGCCAGCAGCTGGGGACTTCTACCGAACGGAAAACTGTTTTTT
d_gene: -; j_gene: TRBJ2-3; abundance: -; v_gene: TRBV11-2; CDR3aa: CASSLDRPGGIDTQYF; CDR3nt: TGTGCCAGCAGCTTAGATCGGCCAGGGGGGATAGATACGCAGTATTTT
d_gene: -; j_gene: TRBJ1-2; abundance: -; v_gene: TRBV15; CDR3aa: CATSRSITGLTNGYTF; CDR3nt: TGTGCCACCAGCAGATCTATTACCGGCCTCACGAATGGCTACACCTTC
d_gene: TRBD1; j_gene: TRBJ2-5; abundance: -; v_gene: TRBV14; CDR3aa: CASSHGQGIMTQYF; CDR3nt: TGTGCCAGCAGCCATGGACAGGGGATTATGACCCAGTACTTC
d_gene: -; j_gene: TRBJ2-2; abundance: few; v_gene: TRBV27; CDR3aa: CASSFGGPAGELFF; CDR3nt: TGTGCCAGCAGTTTCGGAGGGCCCGCCGGGGAGCTGTTTTTT
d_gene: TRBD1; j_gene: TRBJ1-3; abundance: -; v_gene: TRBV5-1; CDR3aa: CASSLVGDRGTGNTIYF; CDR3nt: TGCGCCAGCAGCCTCGTCGGGGACAGGGGCACTGGAAACACCATATATTTT
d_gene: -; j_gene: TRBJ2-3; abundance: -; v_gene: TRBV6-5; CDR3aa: CASSYSPGPCTDTQYF; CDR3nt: TGTGCCAGCAGTTACTCCCCGGGGCCCTGCACAGATACGCAGTATTTT
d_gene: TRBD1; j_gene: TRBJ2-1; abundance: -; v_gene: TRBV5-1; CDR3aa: CASSLGQGGEQFF; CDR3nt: TGCGCCAGCAGCTTGGGACAGGGTGGTGAGCAGTTCTTC
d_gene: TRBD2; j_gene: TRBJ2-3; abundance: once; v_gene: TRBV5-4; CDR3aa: CASSLAGTSGTDTQYF; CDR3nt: TGTGCCAGCAGCTTGGCCGGGACTAGCGGCACAGATACGCAGTATTTT
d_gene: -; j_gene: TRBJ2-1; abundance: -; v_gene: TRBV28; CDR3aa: CASSLLGKDEQFF; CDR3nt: TGTGCCAGCAGTTTATTGGGGAAGGATGAGCAGTTCTTC